Given below is one T cell receptor (beta chain) in context. This sample stems from a study of memory CD8 T cells in hepatitis C reinfection. V trimming: 6 bases; J trimming: 0 bases; junction bases outside the gene matches: 8. The CDR3 covers 15 residues. In germline, CDR1 is LNHDA, CDR2 SQIVND (reference sequence). This table comes from immunoSEQ multiplex PCR, and its TCRdb copy is limited to in-frame clones, with some not included. The repertoire includes over 35,000 clones, approximately 87% of them detected once, and 1% to 1.5% sits in the top ten. The time point is: peak reinfection, 3 to 8 weeks after reinfection detection. No in vitro expansion preceded TCR sequencing of the sorted cells. Donors came from people who inject drugs enrolled in HEPCO, Canada. At all three reinfection time points, viable CD3+ CD8+ CD45RO- cells from two donors served as controls.

V is TRBV19 and J is TRBJ2-7, with 7 bases fitting TRBD1. Sequenced: naive CD8+ T cells sorted from blood. The sequence derives from a man aged 18 to 30 with hepatitis C virus infection. This chain's CDR3 is CASSLTGATSYEQYV. In DNA, the CDR3 is TGTGCCAGTAGCCTCACAGGGGCCACCTCCTACGAGCAGTACGTC.